A single sample is the source of the 21 T cell receptor beta chains below, sequenced in a study of cytomegalovirus exposure and HLA in healthy donors. The method was immunoSEQ multiplex PCR; TCRdb's version includes in-frame clones alone and lacks a portion of them. The sample shows more than 55,000 clones, 80% to 90% of them seen only once. Sequencing was done on a sample of PBMCs. The receptors shown here come from a woman aged 18-29 years in good health and CMV-seronegative.

The V gene is TRBV28, the J gene TRBJ1-1, with 8 bases matching TRBD1. CDR3 length equals 15 residues. Germline V lookup: CDR1 MDHEN, CDR2 SYDVKM. Losses at the gene ends were 5 bases for V and 1 base for J; bases not matched to a gene: 6. The CDR3 region is CASSPLDRANTEAFF. The CDR3 bases are TGTGCCAGCAGTCCCCTGGACAGGGCGAACACTGAAGCTTTCTTT.

The V gene is TRBV6-1, the J gene TRBJ2-7, with 10 nucleotides matching TRBD1. Germline V gives CDR1 MNHNS, CDR2 SASEGT. This CDR3 region has 16 residues. J lost 2 bases, V lost 4 bases, and 8 bases had no gene match. CDR3 region: CASSATGTGDPYEQYF. The CDR3 DNA follows: TGTGCCAGCAGTGCTACCGGGACAGGGGACCCCTACGAGCAGTACTTC.

The rearrangement uses TRBV25-1 and TRBJ2-7; tentative D call: TRBD1 (6 bases). Looked up from germline, CDR1 is MGHDK and CDR2 is SYGVNS. The length of the CDR3 is 15 residues. Trimming removed 2 bases at V and 2 bases at J, with 13 bases between. CDR3 in amino acids: CASSERGHSTYEQYF. Written as DNA, the CDR3 is TGTGCCAGCAGTGAAAGGGGACACTCTACCTACGAGCAGTACTTC.

The chain combines TRBV11-3 with TRBJ2-7; perhaps TRBD2 as D (6 bases). The germline V gene has CDR1 SGHNT and CDR2 YENEEA. Trimming left V 3 bases short and J 4 bases short, with 10 bases between. This CDR3 comprises 13 residues. CDR3 DNA: TGTGCCAGCAGCTTTGGGAGGAGTTACGAGCAGTACTTC. Amino acid sequence: CASSFGRSYEQYF.

The chain couples TRBV5-4 to TRBJ1-3; 12 nucleotides line up with TRBD1. Germline V gene data show CDR1 as SGHNT and CDR2 as YYREEE (reference sequence). J gave up 0 bases and V 4 bases, and 14 bases lay outside the gene matches. CDR3 length equals 20 residues. CDR3 region: CASSTLGSGTGGFSGNTIYF. The CDR3, as DNA: TGTGCCAGCAGCACTCTGGGATCGGGGACAGGGGGCTTCTCTGGAAACACCATATATTTT.

This chain connects TRBV5-1 to TRBJ2-7, with 7 bases aligning to TRBD1. J was trimmed by 3 bases and V by 0 bases; bases with no gene match: 3. The CDR3 is 14 residues long. Germline CDR1 reads SGHRS; CDR2 reads YFSETQ. The CDR3 sequence is CASSLEGTVYEQYF. Here the CDR3 DNA reads TGCGCCAGCAGCTTGGAGGGGACAGTCTACGAGCAGTACTTC.

The V and J genes are TRBV2 and TRBJ2-5; 7 nucleotides match TRBD2. The V gene's germline CDR1 is SNHLY and CDR2 FYNNEI. Trimming removed 6 bases from V and 5 bases from J; junction bases left unmatched: 6. This CDR3 has 13 residues. The CDR3 region is CASSTGGGETQYF. Written as DNA, the CDR3 is TGTGCCAGCAGCACGGGGGGAGGTGAGACCCAGTACTTC.

The chain joins TRBV5-5 to TRBJ1-6, with D possibly being TRBD1 (6 bases). This CDR3 is built from 15 residues. Germline CDR1 and CDR2: SGHKS and YYEKEE (reference sequence). V lost 0 bases to trimming and J lost 14 bases, with 18 bases between them. The CDR3 bases are TGTGCCAGCAGCTTGGGGGGACACAACGGAAAAGCCCTCCACTTT. Translated: CASSLGGHNGKALHF. The full variable domain, its missing parts supplied by reference TRBV5-5 and TRBJ1-6, is DAGVTQSPTHLIKTRGQQVTLRCSPISGHKSVSWYQQVLGQGPQFIFQYYEKEERGRGNFPDRFSARQFPNYSSELNVNALLLGDSALYLCASSLGGHNGKALHFGNGTRLTVT.

This clone appeared once. The genes are TRBV7-9 and TRBJ2-5; 8 nucleotides line up with TRBD2. This CDR3 spans 14 amino acids. Germline assignment: CDR1 SEHNR and CDR2 FQNEAQ (reference sequence). Trimming at V came to 7 bases and at J to 5 bases, leaving 9 bases not matched to a gene. The CDR3: CASNRASGGETQYF. In nucleotides, the CDR3 is TGTGCCAGCAATCGGGCCTCGGGGGGGGAGACCCAGTACTTC.

The V call is TRBV2, the J call TRBJ2-3; 9 nucleotides agree with TRBD2. The V gene end was trimmed by 6 bases and the J gene end by 4 bases; junction bases not matched to a gene: 8. This CDR3 is built from 15 residues. Germline CDR1 is SNHLY and CDR2 is FYNNEI. Here the CDR3 reads CASRLLAGIADTQYF. The CDR3 coding sequence is TGTGCCAGCAGACTTCTAGCGGGGATCGCAGATACGCAGTATTTT.

The count of this clone is one. The chain combines TRBV19 with TRBJ2-1; 10 nucleotides agree with TRBD2. The CDR3 runs to 15 residues. V was clipped by 5 bases and J by 7 bases; unmatched bases: 8. Germline CDR1 reads LNHDA; CDR2 reads SQIVND (reference sequence). The CDR3 here is CASSGSGGAWNEQFF. The CDR3 coding sequence is TGTGCCAGTAGTGGCAGCGGGGGGGCCTGGAATGAGCAGTTCTTC.

The rearrangement joins TRBV19 to TRBJ1-1, with 8 nucleotides matching TRBD1. Trimming cost V 5 bases and J 5 bases; bases outside gene matches: 13. This CDR3 contains 16 residues. Germline values: CDR1 LNHDA, CDR2 SQIVND (reference sequence). CDR3 DNA sequence: TGTGCCAGTAGTCCCATCGGTCGGACAGGGTCGACTGAAGCTTTCTTT. Translating it yields CASSPIGRTGSTEAFF.

V gene TRBV5-4 combines with J gene TRBJ1-1; no reliable D call. The CDR3 consists of 13 residues. CDR1 is SGHNT and CDR2 is YYREEE in the germline V gene (reference sequence). The germline V and J ends were trimmed by 0 bases and 5 bases, with 8 bases remaining between them. The CDR3 sequence is CASSLATGTEAFF. The CDR3 DNA reads TGTGCCAGCAGCTTGGCCACGGGGACTGAAGCTTTCTTT.

CDR3 loop: CASSSYLGQGAGGYTF. The DNA for the CDR3 is TGTGCCAGCAGCTCCTATTTAGGACAGGGGGCAGGTGGCTACACCTTC. The chain joins TRBV7-9 to TRBJ1-2; 11 nucleotides line up with TRBD1. Trimming removed 4 bases from V and 7 bases from J; junction bases left unmatched: 11. CDR1 SEHNR and CDR2 FQNEAQ come from the germline V gene (reference sequence). This CDR3 is 16 amino acids long.

The J gene is TRBJ1-5, the V gene TRBV27; no firm D call. V lost 9 bases and J 2 bases, leaving 14 bases between the germline ends. Germline V CDR1 and CDR2: MNHEY, SMNVEV (reference sequence). The CDR3 extends over 14 amino acids. The CDR3 spells CARAGFRCNQPQHF. The CDR3 nucleotides read TGTGCCAGAGCGGGGTTTAGATGCAATCAGCCCCAGCATTTT.

CDR3 bases: TGTGCCTGGAGGAAAGGGGGCGCCGGGACAGGGATTAATGAGCAGTTCTTC. It yields the protein CAWRKGGAGTGINEQFF. The chain uses TRBV30 and TRBJ2-1; TRBD1 matches 9 bases. Germline assignment: CDR1 GTSNPN and CDR2 SVGIG (reference sequence). With 3 bases clipped from V and 7 bases from J, the junction kept 16 bases outside the gene matches. The length of the CDR3 is 17 residues.

The J gene is TRBJ2-1, the V gene TRBV4-2; 9 bases map to TRBD1. This CDR3 spans 17 amino acids. V shed 3 bases, J shed 5 bases, and the junction held 11 bases outside the gene matches. The germline V gene encodes CDR1 LGHNA and CDR2 YNFKEQ. CDR3 bases: TGTGCCAGCAGCCACCCCTGGGGGGGGACAGGGAACAATGAGCAGTTCTTC. This translates into CASSHPWGGTGNNEQFF.

V and J are TRBV4-1 and TRBJ2-3; D is perhaps TRBD1 (6 bases). The CDR3 runs 15 residues. Trimming shortened V by 5 bases and J by 0 bases, and 12 bases separated the two germline ends. Germline V gene lookup returns CDR1 MGHRA and CDR2 YSYEKL. The CDR3, as DNA: TGCGCCAGCAGCGAGCGGACAGTTAGCACAGATACGCAGTATTTT. Translation: CASSERTVSTDTQYF.

The chain links TRBV30 to TRBJ1-5; D ambiguous. The CDR3 is made up of 13 amino acids. Germline CDR1 GTSNPN, CDR2 SVGIG (reference sequence). Trimming took 7 bases from V and 8 from J, leaving 18 bases between them. The CDR3 reads CASPPRGTEPQHF. CDR3 sequence (DNA): TGTGCCTCCCCGCCCCGGGGAACGGAGCCCCAGCATTTT.

V usage is TRBV6-1 and J usage is TRBJ2-5; 7 bases align to TRBD1. Germline lookup yields CDR1 MNHNS and CDR2 SASEGT. V gave up 4 bases and J gave up 1 base; unmatched junction bases: 6. This CDR3 region has 15 residues. DNA of the CDR3: TGTGCCAGCAGTGGCAACAGGGGTTTCCAAGAGACCCAGTACTTC. It yields the protein CASSGNRGFQETQYF.

This clone appeared a few times. The J gene is TRBJ1-3, the V gene TRBV28; no definite D call. The length of the CDR3 is 17 residues. Germline V lookup: CDR1 MDHEN, CDR2 SYDVKM. Trimming removed 1 base at V and 0 bases at J, with 13 bases between. This CDR3 reads CASSLSYLRSSGNTIYF. In DNA form, the CDR3 reads TGTGCCAGCAGTTTATCCTATTTGAGAAGCTCTGGAAACACCATATATTTT.